These 10 T cell receptor beta chains originate from one sample sequenced in a study of CD8 T cell repertoires and HIV-1 epitope variants. Libraries were prepared by immunoSEQ multiplex PCR; TCRdb keeps only in-frame clonotypes and omits some of them. The table lists approximately 4,800 clones, approximately 70% of them singletons. Antigens of these TCRs are unknown. The sample taken for sequencing was cultured CD8+ T cells derived from PBMCs. These receptors originate from a male donor with HIV.

This chain connects TRBV10-1 to TRBJ2-1; TRBD2 agrees at 12 bases. The germline gives CDR1 WNHNN, CDR2 SYGVQD (reference sequence). V dropped 3 bases and J dropped 9; count of bases not matched to a gene: 3. The CDR3 consists of 14 residues. Here the CDR3 reads CASSDGLAGTEQFF. In nucleotides, the CDR3 is TGCGCCAGCAGTGACGGACTAGCGGGAACTGAGCAGTTCTTC.

The chain recombines TRBV28 with TRBJ2-1, with 7 bases identical to TRBD1. Trimming took 6 bases from V and 4 from J; bases not matched to a gene: 12. The CDR3 is 16 amino acids. Germline CDR1 MDHEN, CDR2 SYDVKM. This chain's CDR3 is CASSQASGQLYNEQFF. Written as DNA, the CDR3 is TGTGCCAGCAGCCAAGCCTCGGGACAGCTTTACAATGAGCAGTTCTTC.

V is TRBV19 and J is TRBJ1-1; D might be TRBD1 (5 bases). The CDR3 length is 16 residues. Trimming removed 5 bases from V and 5 bases from J, with 21 bases in between. Germline V gene sequence: CDR1 LNHDA, CDR2 SQIVND (reference sequence). CDR3 region: CASSPAVWGPGTEAFF. The CDR3, as DNA: TGTGCCAGTAGTCCCGCCGTGTGGGGACCGGGGACTGAAGCTTTCTTT. The full variable domain, completed using reference TRBV19 and TRBJ1-1, is DGGITQSPKYLFRKEGQNVTLSCEQNLNHDAMYWYRQDPGQGLRLIYYSQIVNDFQKGDIAEGYSVSREKKESFPLTVTSAQKNPTAFYLCASSPAVWGPGTEAFFGQGTRLTVV.

The CDR3 reads CASSLVQANEQFF. In DNA, the CDR3 is TGTGCCAGCAGCTTGGTGCAGGCCAATGAGCAGTTCTTC. The chain links TRBV5-6 to TRBJ2-1, with no clear D. The germline V gene has CDR1 SGHDT and CDR2 YYEEEE. The CDR3 length is 13 residues. V gave up 0 bases and J gave up 6 bases, with 7 bases separating them. Full variable domain (missing parts from reference TRBV5-6 and TRBJ2-1): DAGVTQSPTHLIKTRGQQVTLRCSPKSGHDTVSWYQQALGQGPQFIFQYYEEEERQRGNFPDRFSGHQFPNYSSELNVNALLLGDSALYLCASSLVQANEQFFGPGTRLTVL.

The gene calls are TRBV4-1 and TRBJ2-7; 8 bases fit TRBD1. CDR3 length: 14 amino acids. Trimming removed 4 bases from V and 1 base from J; junction bases left unmatched: 3. Per the germline V gene, CDR1 is MGHRA and CDR2 is YSYEKL. The CDR3 bases are TGCGCCAGCAGCCTGGGGACAGGTTCCTACGAGCAGTACTTC. Its translation is CASSLGTGSYEQYF.

The chain couples TRBV13 to TRBJ1-1, with no clear D. The CDR3 spans 16 residues. The germline V and J ends were trimmed by 7 bases and 1 base, with 19 bases remaining between them. Germline-derived CDR1 and CDR2 are PRHDT and FYEKMQ (reference sequence). The CDR3 sequence: CASNSKAPPGNTEAFF. The CDR3 DNA follows: TGTGCCAGCAACTCTAAGGCCCCGCCGGGGAACACTGAAGCTTTCTTT. Combining the CDR3 with reference TRBV13 and TRBJ1-1 gives the whole variable domain AAGVIQSPRHLIKEKRETATLKCYPIPRHDTVYWYQQGPGQDPQFLISFYEKMQSDKGSIPDRFSAQQFSDYHSELNMSSLELGDSALYFCASNSKAPPGNTEAFFGQGTRLTVV.

This chain's CDR3 is CASSPLRGPSYNEQFF. The CDR3 DNA is TGTGCCAGCAGCCCTCTACGGGGGCCCTCCTACAATGAGCAGTTCTTC. V usage is TRBV11-2 and J usage is TRBJ2-1; D is perhaps TRBD1 or TRBD2 (6 bases each). The CDR3 is made up of 16 amino acids. V lost 5 bases and J 0 bases, leaving 14 bases between the germline ends. Germline V gene sequence: CDR1 SGHAT, CDR2 FQNNGV.

J is TRBJ2-3 and V is TRBV7-2, with unresolved D. The CDR3 sequence is 14 residues long. V dropped 5 bases and J dropped 1 base, with 10 bases sitting between them. Germline V gene sequence: CDR1 SGHTA, CDR2 FQGNSA. CDR3 sequence reads: CASSPQSGTDTQYF. The CDR3 nucleotides are TGTGCCAGCAGCCCCCAGTCGGGCACAGATACGCAGTATTTT.

The rearrangement uses TRBV5-1 and TRBJ1-1; D gene ambiguous. This CDR3 is built from 14 residues. V lost 6 bases and J lost 6, with 18 bases in between. Per the germline V gene, CDR1 is SGHRS and CDR2 is YFSETQ. The CDR3, as DNA: TGCGCCAGCACCTATGGGCCGGTTTCGGCTGAAGCTTTCTTT. Amino acid sequence: CASTYGPVSAEAFF.

The rearrangement joins TRBV19 to TRBJ1-5; D unresolved. V lost 4 bases, J lost 4 bases, and 14 bases lay in between. CDR1 is LNHDA and CDR2 is SQIVND in the germline V gene (reference sequence). This CDR3 comprises 15 residues. CDR3 coding DNA: TGTGCCAGTAGTAAACCGATCGGGTCAAATCAGCCCCAGCATTTT. Translating it yields CASSKPIGSNQPQHF.